This T cell receptor (beta chain) was obtained from a study of radiotherapy plus CTLA-4 blockade in lung cancer. V dropped 8 bases and J dropped 2; count of bases not matched to a gene: 10. The CDR3 contains 15 residues. The germline V gene encodes CDR1 MDHEN and CDR2 SYDVKM. The study treated chemo-refractory metastatic non-small-cell lung cancer patients with focal radiation plus ipilimumab CTLA-4 blockade. Measured with immunoSEQ multiplex PCR; TCRdb has only the in-frame clones, and not every one. The sample has about 88,000 clones; roughly 70% are singletons. This sequence originates from a human donor with non-small cell lung cancer that progressed on radiotherapy plus ipilimumab. The chain joins TRBV28 to TRBJ2-7; 9 bases match TRBD1. Source: peripheral blood, taken from a patient treated with radiotherapy plus ipilimumab. This CDR3 reads CASRPGQGSAYEQYF. The DNA for the CDR3 is TGTGCCAGCCGCCCGGGACAGGGTTCGGCCTACGAGCAGTACTTC.